The clone carrying this TCR beta chain was observed at least ten times. Isolation of PBMCs was performed on roughly 9 ml fresh peripheral blood. This sample was included in a study of T cells in Graves' hyperthyroidism and ophthalmopathy. It was RNA transcripts that yielded the amplified TCR beta CDR3 regions. HTBI primers were employed in a first-round RT-PCR of the TCR CDR3. TCRdb re-analysed the multiplex PCR reads in MiXCR, keeping a single row per CDR3 protein. The data contain about 410,000 distinct CDR3 sequences, roughly 14% of them seen just once; the ten biggest clones take up approximately 13%. This sequence originates from a man between 18 and 35 years old with Graves' ophthalmopathy. The specimen sequenced was blood.

The CDR3 DNA is TGTGCCAGCAGGACGAGCTCCTACAATGAGCAGTTCTTC. The encoded protein is CASRTSSYNEQFF. The genes are TRBV27 and TRBJ2-1, with D uncertain. Germline CDR1 is MNHEY and CDR2 is SMNVEV (reference sequence). V was pared by 6 bases and J by 0 bases, with 6 bases between. The CDR3 loop spans 13 amino acids.